Listed here are 23 T cell receptor beta chains from one sample, sequenced in a study of blood T cell repertoires in COVID-19. Profiled with immunoSEQ multiplex PCR; TCRdb holds only in-frame clones, not every one. Of around 110,000 clones listed, 82% were seen once; the top ten hold about 5%. Sequenced material: peripheral blood. The source of these receptors is a woman in her 70s with acute or convalescent COVID-19.

V usage is TRBV2 and J usage is TRBJ1-6; a weak D match, TRBD1 (5 bases). The CDR3 totals 14 residues. Between the trimmed V and J ends, which lost 6 bases and 5 bases, there was a span of 11 bases. Germline V CDR1 and CDR2: SNHLY, FYNNEI. The CDR3 DNA follows: TGTGCCAGCAGACCAGACAGTAATAATTCACCCCTCCACTTT. It is translated as CASRPDSNNSPLHF.

The chain has TRBV2 and TRBJ1-4, with TRBD1 as a possible D gene (5 bases). Trimming shortened V by 7 bases and J by 7 bases, and 13 bases separated the two germline ends. The CDR3 runs to 13 residues. Germline CDR1 and CDR2: SNHLY and FYNNEI. CDR3 DNA: TGTGCCAGCAAAACCGGGGGGAGTGAAAAACTGTTTTTT. Translating gives CASKTGGSEKLFF.

Only a few counts were recorded for this clone. The CDR3, as DNA: TGCAGCGTTGACAGCTATGGCTACACCTTC. It specifies CSVDSYGYTF. This chain links TRBV29-1 with TRBJ1-2; D is ambiguous. V gave up 3 bases and J gave up 4 bases, with 3 bases separating them. Germline-derived CDR1 and CDR2 are SQVTM and ANQGSEA. The CDR3 spans 10 residues.

This chain links TRBV6-5 with TRBJ1-6; D gene ambiguous. Germline V CDR1 and CDR2: MNHEY, SVGAGI. The length of the CDR3 is 13 residues. V gave up 8 bases and J gave up 7 bases, with 12 bases separating them. The CDR3 sequence: CASSEVVNSPLHF. CDR3 DNA: TGTGCCAGCTCCGAGGTGGTAAATTCACCCCTCCACTTT.

This chain connects TRBV6-2 or TRBV6-3 to TRBJ1-5; 9 positions agree with TRBD1. The CDR3 runs to 18 residues. Germline V lookup: CDR1 MNHEY, CDR2 SVGEGT. With 2 bases clipped from V and 1 base from J, the junction kept 9 bases outside the gene matches. CDR3 loop: CASSYAGTGKESNQPQHF. As DNA, the CDR3 is TGTGCCAGCAGTTACGCCGGGACAGGGAAGGAGAGCAATCAGCCCCAGCATTTT.

The rearrangement uses TRBV7-6 and TRBJ2-7; 9 nucleotides match TRBD1. Germline values: CDR1 SGHVS, CDR2 FNYEAQ. Losses at the gene ends were 2 bases for V and 3 bases for J; bases not matched to a gene: 8. This CDR3 spans 16 amino acids. The CDR3 loop reads CASSLLPGTGLYEQYV. DNA of the CDR3: TGTGCCAGCAGCTTACTTCCCGGGACAGGGCTCTACGAGCAGTACGTC.

J is TRBJ1-3 and V is TRBV3-1 (or the pseudogene TRBV3-2), with a tentative D call TRBD1 (5 bases). The germline CDR1 and CDR2 sequences are LGHDT and YNNKEL (reference sequence). The germline V and J ends were trimmed by 3 bases and 4 bases, with 16 bases remaining between them. The CDR3 contains 16 residues. The CDR3 sequence: CASSHGGANRGNTIYF. As DNA, the CDR3 is TGTGCCAGCAGCCACGGGGGAGCTAACAGGGGAAACACCATATATTTT.

J is TRBJ1-5 and V is TRBV19, with 11 positions matching TRBD1. J lost 2 bases, V lost 5 bases, and 8 bases had no gene match. Germline V gene lookup returns CDR1 LNHDA and CDR2 SQIVND (reference sequence). The CDR3 spans 17 residues. The CDR3 spells CASSSSPGQGGNQPQHF. The CDR3 nucleotides are TGTGCCAGTAGTTCCTCTCCGGGACAGGGGGGCAATCAGCCCCAGCATTTT.

The rearrangement links TRBV10-3 to TRBJ1-2; D is ambiguous. Germline V gene lookup returns CDR1 ENHRY and CDR2 SYGVKD. Between the trimmed V and J ends, which lost 8 bases and 3 bases, there was a span of 10 bases. The CDR3 runs to 12 residues. The CDR3 nucleotides read TGTGCCATCGCCTTGGGAGACTATGGCTACACCTTC. Translating gives CAIALGDYGYTF.

The count of this clone is one. The sample holds other DNA sequences that translate to the same CDR3. The V and J genes are TRBV10-1 and TRBJ1-1; D is unresolved. The CDR3 has 11 amino acids. Trimming removed 3 bases at V and 9 bases at J, with 8 bases between. Germline lookup yields CDR1 WNHNN and CDR2 SYGVQD (reference sequence). The CDR3 here is CASSEGGQAFF. CDR3 sequence (DNA): TGCGCCAGCAGTGAAGGCGGTCAAGCTTTCTTT.

The CDR3 nucleotides are TGTGCCAGTAAGGGCCCCGACAGGGGCGGGAGCAATCAGCCCCAGCATTTT. Translating it yields CASKGPDRGGSNQPQHF. This sequence joins TRBV19 and TRBJ1-5, with TRBD1 matching over 8 bases. V lost 7 bases and J lost 1; bases outside the gene matches: 12. CDR3 length: 17 amino acids. Germline V gives CDR1 LNHDA, CDR2 SQIVND (reference sequence). Based on the CDR3 plus reference TRBV19 and TRBJ1-5, the full variable domain is DGGITQSPKYLFRKEGQNVTLSCEQNLNHDAMYWYRQDPGQGLRLIYYSQIVNDFQKGDIAEGYSVSREKKESFPLTVTSAQKNPTAFYLCASKGPDRGGSNQPQHFGDGTRLSIL.

This clone has more than one count but fewer than ten. This sequence joins TRBV5-5 and TRBJ1-4; maybe TRBD1 (6 bases). This CDR3 is built from 14 residues. Germline loops: CDR1 SGHKS, CDR2 YYEKEE (reference sequence). Between the trimmed V and J ends, which lost 2 bases and 3 bases, there was a span of 8 bases. The CDR3 reads CASSFQGSNEKLFF. The DNA for the CDR3 is TGTGCCAGCAGCTTTCAGGGGTCTAATGAAAAACTGTTTTTT.

The chain joins TRBV6-1 to TRBJ1-3; 9 bases are a match to TRBD1. With V trimmed by 4 bases and J by 0 bases, 7 bases remained unmatched. The CDR3 totals 17 residues. The germline V gene has CDR1 MNHNS and CDR2 SASEGT. The CDR3 spells CASSGGTGRLSGNTIYF. In DNA form, the CDR3 reads TGTGCCAGCAGTGGGGGGACAGGGCGCCTCTCTGGAAACACCATATATTTT.

The gene calls are TRBV30 and TRBJ2-5; TRBD2 aligns across 9 bases. With V trimmed by 0 bases and J by 9 bases, 8 bases remained unmatched. The germline V gene encodes CDR1 GTSNPN and CDR2 SVGIG (reference sequence). The CDR3 has 14 amino acids. DNA for the CDR3: TGTGCCTGGAGTGTAGGTGGACTAGCGAGGGCCCAGTACTTC. This encodes CAWSVGGLARAQYF.

The rearrangement links TRBV10-1 to TRBJ2-5; possible D gene TRBD2, 6 bases. Looked up from germline, CDR1 is WNHNN and CDR2 is SYGVQD (reference sequence). The CDR3 covers 12 residues. The ends were cut back, 2 bases at V and 7 bases at J, with 8 bases in the middle. The DNA of the CDR3 is TGCGCCAGCAGTGAGCGGGGAGGGACCCAGTACTTC. Translation gives CASSERGGTQYF.

A few counts support this clone. This chain connects TRBV10-2 to TRBJ1-2; 8 bases fit TRBD1. The CDR3 is 13 amino acids. Germline V gives CDR1 WSHSY, CDR2 SAAADI. V gave up 6 bases and J gave up 3 bases; unmatched junction bases: 3. The CDR3 loop reads CASSQGADYGYTF. Written as DNA, the CDR3 is TGCGCCAGCAGCCAGGGGGCTGACTATGGCTACACCTTC.

This clone turned up a few times. The chain joins TRBV24-1 to TRBJ1-2, with 9 bases fitting TRBD1. From germline, CDR1 is KGHDR and CDR2 SFDVKD. After removal of 4 bases from V and 6 bases from J, the junction contained 11 bases not matched to a gene. This CDR3 has 16 amino acids. CDR3 residues: CATSDRPGQGIHGYTF. CDR3 nucleotides: TGTGCCACCAGTGACCGTCCCGGACAGGGGATCCATGGCTACACCTTC.

V gene TRBV7-9 combines with J gene TRBJ2-7; 7 nucleotides align to TRBD1. The germline CDR1 and CDR2 sequences are SEHNR and FQNEAQ (reference sequence). The trim removed 2 bases at V and 2 bases at J, leaving 3 bases unmatched. The CDR3 runs 14 residues. The chain's CDR3 is CASSLSQGAYEQYV. The CDR3 DNA follows: TGTGCCAGCAGCTTATCGCAGGGGGCCTACGAGCAGTACGTC.

This sequence joins TRBV7-9 and TRBJ1-3; 8 bases line up with TRBD1. This CDR3 comprises 16 residues. The germline gives CDR1 SEHNR, CDR2 FQNEAQ (reference sequence). After removal of 5 bases from V and 0 bases from J, the junction contained 6 bases not matched to a gene. The CDR3 nucleotides are TGTGCCAGCAGCGCCCTGGGACAGGTCTCTGGAAACACCATATATTTT. Translating gives CASSALGQVSGNTIYF.

The chain employs TRBV29-1 and TRBJ2-3; 8 bases match TRBD1. CDR1 is SQVTM and CDR2 is ANQGSEA in the germline V gene. V lost 7 bases and J lost 5; bases outside the gene matches: 2. The CDR3 loop spans 11 amino acids. The CDR3 DNA sequence: TGCAGCGGGACAGGGAGAGATACGCAGTATTTT. It yields the protein CSGTGRDTQYF.

The chain employs TRBV5-1 and TRBJ2-2; D possibly corresponds to TRBD2 (5 bases). Germline values: CDR1 SGHRS, CDR2 YFSETQ. The CDR3 runs 16 residues. V lost 0 bases and J 4 bases, leaving 13 bases between the germline ends. The CDR3 region is CASSLAGVGGTGELFF. The DNA for the CDR3 is TGCGCCAGCAGCTTGGCCGGGGTCGGTGGCACCGGGGAGCTGTTTTTT.

This chain joins TRBV3-1 (or the pseudogene TRBV3-2) and TRBJ2-7; TRBD1 matches at 7 bases. J was trimmed by 2 bases and V by 1 base; bases with no gene match: 20. The CDR3 totals 20 residues. CDR1 is LGHDT and CDR2 is YNNKEL in the germline V gene (reference sequence). Here the CDR3 DNA reads TGTGCCAGCAGCCAAGTGACCCGGGACAGCCCGTTTAGTTTTGCCTACGAGCAGTACTTC. Encoded protein: CASSQVTRDSPFSFAYEQYF.

This chain uses TRBV7-2 with TRBJ2-1, with 7 bases that match TRBD1. V gave up 5 bases and J gave up 7 bases; unmatched junction bases: 11. This CDR3 is 15 amino acids long. Looked up from germline, CDR1 is SGHTA and CDR2 is FQGNSA. The CDR3 DNA follows: TGTGCCAGCAGCCCCAACACCCGGGACAGTAATGAGCAGTTCTTC. Its translation: CASSPNTRDSNEQFF.